These 25 T cell receptor beta chains were sequenced from one sample in a study of T cell responses to AZD1222 COVID-19 vaccine. Using immunoSEQ multiplex PCR, the repertoire was profiled, and TCRdb retains in-frame clones only, with some absent. The sample records about 170,000 clones, over 75% being singletons. Material: peripheral blood, obtained on day 0 of AZD1222 vaccination. The source is an adult in good health.

This clone is a singleton in its sample. This chain uses TRBV3-1 (or the pseudogene TRBV3-2) with TRBJ2-7; 12 bases match TRBD1. V gave up 5 bases and J gave up 12 bases; unmatched junction bases: 5. Germline V gene sequence: CDR1 LGHDT, CDR2 YNNKEL (reference sequence). The CDR3 extends over 12 amino acids. CDR3 residues: CASSEGQGARYF. The CDR3 nucleotides are TGTGCCAGCAGCGAGGGACAGGGGGCTCGGTACTTC.

The J gene is TRBJ2-5, the V gene TRBV19; 8 bases map to TRBD2. Trimming removed 8 bases from V and 3 bases from J; junction bases left unmatched: 11. The CDR3 has 15 residues. The germline CDR1 and CDR2 sequences are LNHDA and SQIVND (reference sequence). The CDR3 DNA is TGTGCCAGTGACCCCGGGGGGGCAGCGAAAGAGACCCAGTACTTC. Amino acid sequence: CASDPGGAAKETQYF.

The rearrangement uses TRBV19 and TRBJ1-2, with D maybe TRBD1 (5 bases). This CDR3 has 11 residues. The V end was cut by 6 bases, the J end by 8 bases, with 10 bases between. Germline lookup yields CDR1 LNHDA and CDR2 SQIVND (reference sequence). The CDR3 loop reads CASSLDTGYTF. The CDR3 nucleotides read TGTGCCAGTAGCCTGGACACGGGCTACACCTTC.

The chain recombines TRBV6-2 or TRBV6-3 with TRBJ1-1; D uncertain. Germline V CDR1 and CDR2: MNHEY, SVGEGT. There are 14 residues in the CDR3. Trimming stripped 0 bases from V and 5 bases from J, with 10 bases between. In DNA form, the CDR3 reads TGTGCCAGCAGTTACTCGACTTGGGGTACTGAAGCTTTCTTT. This codes for CASSYSTWGTEAFF.

The CDR3 nucleotides read TGTGCCAGCAGCGTAGTTGGTAGCGGGGGTTCCTACACCGGGGAGCTGTTTTTT. This codes for CASSVVGSGGSYTGELFF. The rearrangement links TRBV9 to TRBJ2-2; 9 positions match TRBD2. With V trimmed by 0 bases and J by 3 bases, 9 bases remained unmatched. The CDR3 sequence is 18 residues long. Germline V gene data show CDR1 as SGDLS and CDR2 as YYNGEE.

This clone was counted a few times. The rearrangement uses TRBV7-2 and TRBJ1-5; 8 nucleotides match TRBD1. Germline assignment: CDR1 SGHTA and CDR2 FQGNSA. Germline trimming cut 5 bases from V and 0 bases from J; bases unmatched to any gene: 6. The CDR3 has 16 amino acids. The CDR3 sequence is CASSTTGGYSNQPQHF. CDR3 bases: TGTGCCAGCAGCACAACAGGGGGATATAGCAATCAGCCCCAGCATTTT.

V usage is TRBV6-2 or TRBV6-3 and J usage is TRBJ2-7; 12 bases line up with TRBD2. Trimming removed 5 bases from V and 5 bases from J; junction bases left unmatched: 4. The CDR3 is made up of 14 amino acids. The germline gives CDR1 MNHEY, CDR2 SVGEGT. The CDR3 coding sequence is TGTGCCAGCAGTCCGACTAGCGGGGGCCACGAGCAGTACTTC. It yields the protein CASSPTSGGHEQYF.

V and J are TRBV9 and TRBJ1-1; D gene ambiguous. CDR3 length: 14 amino acids. Looked up from germline, CDR1 is SGDLS and CDR2 is YYNGEE. The V end was cut by 3 bases, the J end by 3 bases, with 12 bases between. For the CDR3, the DNA is TGTGCCAGCAGCGCCAAAAGGGTTGACACTGAAGCTTTCTTT. Translated: CASSAKRVDTEAFF.

The chain is built from TRBV27 and TRBJ2-1; 9 bases map to TRBD2. This CDR3 comprises 15 residues. The J segment lost 4 bases and the V segment lost 9 bases, leaving 10 bases of the junction unmatched. CDR1 and CDR2 (germline): MNHEY, SMNVEV (reference sequence). CDR3 coding DNA: TGTGCCAGACACCCGAGCGGGGGGAAGTACAATGAGCAGTTCTTC. Its protein is CARHPSGGKYNEQFF.

V usage is TRBV4-2 and J usage is TRBJ1-4; tentatively, D is TRBD1 (5 bases). With 3 bases removed from V and 7 bases from J, the gap between germline ends came to 15 bases. CDR3 size: 15 residues. Germline CDR1 reads LGHNA; CDR2 reads YNFKEQ. The CDR3 bases are TGTGCCAGCAGCCAGATCGGGAACGGGGGTGAAAAACTGTTTTTT. This translates into CASSQIGNGGEKLFF.

The J gene is TRBJ1-2, the V gene TRBV4-1; TRBD1 agrees at 9 bases. This CDR3 is built from 18 residues. Germline-derived CDR1 and CDR2 are MGHRA and YSYEKL. The ends lost 3 bases at V and 3 bases at J; junction bases unmatched: 14. CDR3 region: CASSHETGTGPGDYGYTF. CDR3 nucleotide sequence: TGCGCCAGCAGCCACGAGACCGGGACAGGGCCTGGAGACTATGGCTACACCTTC.

This clone was recorded once. The V gene is TRBV27, the J gene TRBJ2-2; D is perhaps TRBD2 (6 bases). V was clipped by 5 bases and J by 3 bases, with 10 bases between them. Germline CDR1 reads MNHEY; CDR2 reads SMNVEV (reference sequence). The CDR3 is 14 amino acids. In DNA form, the CDR3 reads TGTGCCAGCAGTCGAGCGGGCGACACCGGGGAGCTGTTTTTT. It translates to CASSRAGDTGELFF.

The rearrangement joins TRBV15 to TRBJ2-1, with no clear D. CDR1 LNHNV and CDR2 YYDKDF come from the germline V gene (reference sequence). The CDR3 totals 14 residues. The V and J ends lost 1 base and 1 base respectively, with 5 bases between them. The DNA for the CDR3 is TGTGCCACCAGCAGAGCCCAGTCCTACAATGAGCAGTTCTTC. Its translation: CATSRAQSYNEQFF.

The chain links TRBV6-5 to TRBJ1-5; tentatively, D is TRBD1 (5 bases). V gave up 4 bases and J gave up 4 bases, with 11 bases separating them. Germline loops: CDR1 MNHEY, CDR2 SVGAGI. This CDR3 is 14 amino acids long. CDR3 region: CASSFWGVNQPQHF. Here the CDR3 DNA reads TGTGCCAGCAGTTTTTGGGGGGTTAATCAGCCCCAGCATTTT.

The sample holds a few counts of this clone. The rearrangement links TRBV29-1 to TRBJ2-5; 9 bases fit TRBD2. The J segment lost 4 bases and the V segment lost 4 bases, leaving 1 base of the junction unmatched. Germline V gives CDR1 SQVTM, CDR2 ANQGSEA. This CDR3 is built from 12 residues. This CDR3 is CSVVTSGETQYF. CDR3 coding DNA: TGCAGCGTTGTGACTAGCGGAGAGACCCAGTACTTC.

The genes are TRBV5-4 and TRBJ2-3; TRBD1 aligns across 12 bases. The junction had 8 bases not matched to a gene; V was cut back by 8 bases and J by 4 bases. Germline V gene data show CDR1 as SGHNT and CDR2 as YYREEE (reference sequence). CDR3 length: 15 amino acids. In nucleotides, the CDR3 is TGTGCCAGTTTAGCCGGGACAGGGGGCGCAGATACGCAGTATTTT. It specifies CASLAGTGGADTQYF. Looking up the rest from reference TRBV5-4 and TRBJ2-3 gives the full variable domain: ETGVTQSPTHLIKTRGQQVTLRCSSQSGHNTVSWYQQALGQGPQFIFQYYREEENGRGNFPPRFSGLQFPNYSSELNVNALELDDSALYLCASLAGTGGADTQYFGPGTRLTVL.

V is TRBV15 and J is TRBJ1-2; no firm D call. CDR1 and CDR2 from the germline V gene are LNHNV and YYDKDF (reference sequence). The CDR3 totals 15 residues. The V end lost 0 bases, the J end lost 4 bases, and 12 bases lay between the germline ends. The CDR3 here is CATSRDFQNTYGYTF. CDR3 DNA sequence: TGTGCCACCAGCAGAGATTTCCAGAACACCTATGGCTACACCTTC.

This rearrangement joins TRBV6-8 to TRBJ1-4; 8 positions match TRBD1. This CDR3 comprises 18 residues. The V gene's germline CDR1 is MNHGY and CDR2 SAAAGT. The V gene end was trimmed by 4 bases and the J gene end by 4 bases; junction bases not matched to a gene: 14. The CDR3 reads CASSSIPGQAGINEKLFF. The CDR3 bases are TGTGCCAGCAGTTCAATTCCGGGACAGGCAGGGATTAATGAAAAACTGTTTTTT.

The chain carries TRBV27 and TRBJ2-7, with 7 bases identical to TRBD1. Germline values: CDR1 MNHEY, CDR2 SMNVEV (reference sequence). CDR3 length equals 14 residues. Trimming took 3 bases from V and 6 from J; bases not matched to a gene: 8. CDR3 nucleotide sequence: TGTGCCAGCAGTTTTACCGGGACAGCCTTCGAGCAGTACTTC. Encoded protein: CASSFTGTAFEQYF.

This chain joins TRBV3-1 (or the pseudogene TRBV3-2) and TRBJ2-7, with 8 nucleotides matching TRBD1. CDR3 size: 16 residues. Germline CDR1 and CDR2: LGHDT and YNNKEL (reference sequence). The junction had 8 bases not matched to a gene; V was cut back by 0 bases and J by 4 bases. The CDR3 protein is CASSQEADRDKYEQYF. CDR3 in DNA: TGTGCCAGCAGCCAAGAAGCGGACAGGGATAAGTACGAGCAGTACTTC.

The rearrangement joins TRBV5-4 to TRBJ1-2, with 9 nucleotides matching TRBD1. CDR1 SGHNT and CDR2 YYREEE come from the germline V gene (reference sequence). V gave up 4 bases and J gave up 3 bases; unmatched junction bases: 10. CDR3 length equals 16 residues. CDR3: CASSGKGQGSDYGYTF. The DNA of the CDR3 is TGTGCCAGCAGCGGGAAGGGACAGGGAAGTGACTATGGCTACACCTTC.

The V and J genes are TRBV2 and TRBJ2-5, with TRBD2 matching 14 bases. Per the germline V gene, CDR1 is SNHLY and CDR2 is FYNNEI. Trimming took 6 bases from V and 4 from J; bases not matched to a gene: 7. The length of the CDR3 is 16 residues. The CDR3 region is CASRMTSGGALETQYF. The CDR3 DNA reads TGTGCCAGCAGGATGACTAGCGGGGGGGCCTTAGAGACCCAGTACTTC.

The chain employs TRBV4-2 and TRBJ1-2; D perhaps matches TRBD1 (6 bases). This CDR3 has 16 residues. Trimming left V 0 bases short and J 8 bases short, with 19 bases between. CDR1 is LGHNA, CDR2 YNFKEQ, per germline. CDR3 residues: CASSQESFGGAKGYTF. The CDR3 bases are TGTGCCAGCAGCCAAGAGTCGTTTGGGGGGGCTAAGGGCTACACCTTC.

The V call is TRBV5-6, the J call TRBJ2-5, with TRBD1 matching 9 bases. Germline trimming cut 0 bases from V and 2 bases from J; bases unmatched to any gene: 5. The CDR3 is made up of 16 amino acids. Germline lookup yields CDR1 SGHDT and CDR2 YYEEEE. CDR3 nucleotides: TGTGCCAGCAGCTTGGTGGACAGGGGAATTCAAGAGACCCAGTACTTC. Protein: CASSLVDRGIQETQYF.

J is TRBJ1-5 and V is TRBV6-5, with 7 positions matching TRBD1. After removal of 6 bases from V and 3 bases from J, the junction contained 8 bases not matched to a gene. This CDR3 is 15 amino acids long. Germline values: CDR1 MNHEY, CDR2 SVGAGI. The CDR3 sequence is CASRGQGGPNQPQHF. The CDR3, as DNA: TGTGCCAGCAGGGGTCAGGGGGGCCCCAATCAGCCCCAGCATTTT.